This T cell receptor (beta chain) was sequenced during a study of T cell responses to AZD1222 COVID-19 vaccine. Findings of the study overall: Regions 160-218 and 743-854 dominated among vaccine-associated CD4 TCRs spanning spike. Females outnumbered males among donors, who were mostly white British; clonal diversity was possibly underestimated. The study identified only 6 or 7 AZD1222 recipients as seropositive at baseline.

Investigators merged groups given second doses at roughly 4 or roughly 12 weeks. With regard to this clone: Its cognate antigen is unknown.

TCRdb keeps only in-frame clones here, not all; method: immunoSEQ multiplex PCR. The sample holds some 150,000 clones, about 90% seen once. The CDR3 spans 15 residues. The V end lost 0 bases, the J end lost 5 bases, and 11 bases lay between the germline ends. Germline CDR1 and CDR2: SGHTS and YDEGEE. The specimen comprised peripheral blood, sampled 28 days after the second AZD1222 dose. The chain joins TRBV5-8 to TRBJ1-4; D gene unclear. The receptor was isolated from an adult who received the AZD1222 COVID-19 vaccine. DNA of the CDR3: TGTGCCAGCAGCTTGGTGGGAAGTCGAAATGAAAAACTGTTTTTT. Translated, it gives CASSLVGSRNEKLFF.